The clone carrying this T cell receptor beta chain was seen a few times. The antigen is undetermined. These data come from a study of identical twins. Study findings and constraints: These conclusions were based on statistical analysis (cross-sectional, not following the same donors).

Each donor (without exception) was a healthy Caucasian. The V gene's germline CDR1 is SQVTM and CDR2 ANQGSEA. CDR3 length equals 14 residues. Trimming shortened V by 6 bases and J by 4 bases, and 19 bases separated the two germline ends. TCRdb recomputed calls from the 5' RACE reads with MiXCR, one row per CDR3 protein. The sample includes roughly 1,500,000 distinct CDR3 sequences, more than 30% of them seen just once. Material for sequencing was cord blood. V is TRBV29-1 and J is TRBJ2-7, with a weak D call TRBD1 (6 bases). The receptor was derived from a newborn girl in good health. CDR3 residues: CSVKRQGTLYEQYF. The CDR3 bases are TGCAGCGTCAAACGGCAGGGGACCTTATACGAGCAGTACTTC.